This T cell receptor beta chain stems from a study of identical twins. Study results and limitations: For monozygotic twins, models underestimated out-of-frame TCR alpha sharing.

Germline V lookup: CDR1 LGHNA, CDR2 YSLEER. V lost 1 base to trimming and J lost 2 bases, with 9 bases between them. The CDR3 is 14 amino acids. From the 5' RACE reads, TCRdb called clonotypes with MiXCR, one entry per CDR3 protein. The table records roughly 720,000 distinct CDR3 sequences, 18% of them present only once. This clonotype was recorded a few times. The target antigen is unknown. The sample also formed part of further work on T cells expressing NK-cell markers. That investigation notes: The sequencing cohort of eight donors included seven HCMV-seropositive individuals and one seronegative individual.

The TCR was taken from a woman younger than 30 in good health. This chain uses TRBV4-3 with TRBJ2-7; D unclear. Specimen: PBMCs. The CDR3 here is CASSQATDTYEQYF. In DNA form, the CDR3 reads TGCGCCAGCAGCCAAGCGACGGATACCTACGAGCAGTACTTC.